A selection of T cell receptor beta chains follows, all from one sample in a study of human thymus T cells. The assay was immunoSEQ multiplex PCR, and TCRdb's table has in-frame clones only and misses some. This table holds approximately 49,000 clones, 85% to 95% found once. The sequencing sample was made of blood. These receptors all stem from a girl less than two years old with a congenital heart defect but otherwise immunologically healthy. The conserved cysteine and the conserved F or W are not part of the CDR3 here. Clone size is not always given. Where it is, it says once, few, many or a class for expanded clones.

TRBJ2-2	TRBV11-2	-	ASSPHPTDAGELF
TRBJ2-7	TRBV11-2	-	ASSLDWGQAYEQY
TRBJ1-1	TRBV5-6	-	ASSPQRMPLNTEAF
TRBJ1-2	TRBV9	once	ASSVGDRGYYGYT
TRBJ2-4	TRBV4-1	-	ASSQDRGRRGDPTKNIQY
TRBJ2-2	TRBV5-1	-	ASSLWWNTGELF
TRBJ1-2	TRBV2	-	ASRLGLPT
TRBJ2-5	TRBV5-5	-	ASSLEGGKTQY
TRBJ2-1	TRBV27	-	ASSLYGRGQGEQF
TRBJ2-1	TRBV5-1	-	ASVPTEGVLSLNEQF
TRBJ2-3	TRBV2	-	ATGSRASTDTQY
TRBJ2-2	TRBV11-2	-	ASSTHRGSGELF
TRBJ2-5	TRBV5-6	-	ASSPKKGETQY
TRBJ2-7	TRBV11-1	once	ASSPNNYEQY
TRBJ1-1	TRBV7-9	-	ASSSLQGLNTEAF
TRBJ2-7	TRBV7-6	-	ASSHRQGSYEQY
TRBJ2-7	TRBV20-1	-	SARVPYEQY
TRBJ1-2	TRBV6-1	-	ASSQTGSRGKGYT
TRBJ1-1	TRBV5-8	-	ASSLGRAFGTEAF
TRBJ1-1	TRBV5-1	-	ASSLAGQVLLNTEAF
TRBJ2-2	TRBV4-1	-	ASGAQNTGELF
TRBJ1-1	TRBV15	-	ATSRANRAGTEAF
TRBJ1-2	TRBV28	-	ASSLGGQGKYGYT